This T cell receptor (beta chain) derives from a study of CD8+ T cells in alopecia areata. Study in general: Patients received oral tofacitinib, 5 to 10 mg twice daily, for moderate-to-severe alopecia areata.

Treatment: oral pan-JAK inhibitor, 5-10 mg twice daily. The investigators collected lesional scalp punch biopsies and peripheral blood from alopecia areata patients. Comment on this clone: The target antigen is unknown.

Study-level points and caveats: Tofacitinib produced a significant decrease in scalp clonality and in expanded CD8+ clones among the top 100.

Reverse transcribed after extraction, RNA yielded cDNA as the sequencing template. Libraries were prepared by immunoSEQ multiplex PCR; TCRdb keeps only in-frame clonotypes and omits some of them. The sample has 200,000 or so clones; roughly 60% are singletons. This CDR3 contains 15 residues. Germline CDR1 reads LGHNA; CDR2 reads YSLEER. V was pared by 5 bases and J by 1 base, with 14 bases between. The V and J genes are TRBV4-3 and TRBJ1-1; tentatively, D is TRBD1 (5 bases). Here the sequenced sample was CD4+ T cells sorted from blood, taken at week 24, from a patient treated with tofacitinib. This clonotype was obtained from a human donor with alopecia areata. The CDR3 nucleotides are TGCGCCAGCAGCGGGGCCGGGACGGAGAACACTGAAGCTTTCTTT. Protein sequence: CASSGAGTENTEAFF.